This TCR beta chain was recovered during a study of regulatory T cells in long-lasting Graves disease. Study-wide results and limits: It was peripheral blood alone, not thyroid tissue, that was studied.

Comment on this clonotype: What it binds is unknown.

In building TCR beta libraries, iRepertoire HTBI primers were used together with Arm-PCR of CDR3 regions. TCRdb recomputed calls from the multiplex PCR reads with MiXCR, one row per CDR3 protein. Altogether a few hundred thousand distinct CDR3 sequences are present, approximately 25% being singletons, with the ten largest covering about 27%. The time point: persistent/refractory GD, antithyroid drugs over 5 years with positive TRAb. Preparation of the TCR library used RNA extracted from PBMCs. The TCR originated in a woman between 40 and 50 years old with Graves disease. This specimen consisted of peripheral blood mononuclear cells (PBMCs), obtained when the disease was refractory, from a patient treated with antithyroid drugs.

The CDR3 reads CASSPYAGADEQYF. The CDR3, as DNA: TGTGCCAGCTCACCATACGCGGGAGCAGACGAGCAGTACTTC. The chain recombines TRBV18 with TRBJ2-7; 7 bases fit TRBD2. The CDR3 is 14 amino acids. Germline values: CDR1 KGHSH, CDR2 LQKENI. Trimming at V came to 2 bases and at J to 5 bases, leaving 6 bases not matched to a gene.